Following are 28 T cell receptor beta chains from one sample sequenced in a study of memory CD4+ T cells and cytomegalovirus serostatus. Using immunoSEQ multiplex PCR, the repertoire was profiled, and TCRdb retains in-frame clones only, with some absent. The sample holds some 44,000 clones, roughly 80% seen once. The sort gate was single viable CD3+CD4+CD8-CD45RO+ cells for memory CD4+ T cells. Input material: memory CD4+ T cells from blood. The origin of the receptors is an adult in good health and CMV-seronegative.

This rearrangement joins TRBV5-1 to TRBJ1-2; D uncertain. The CDR3 has 17 residues. The germline gives CDR1 SGHRS, CDR2 YFSETQ. The V and J ends lost 1 base and 0 bases respectively, with 16 bases between them. The CDR3 sequence is CASSLNRPTDPNYGYTF. Written as DNA, the CDR3 is TGCGCCAGCAGCTTGAATAGGCCGACGGACCCTAACTATGGCTACACCTTC.

The chain is built from TRBV6-1 and TRBJ1-1; weak D call: TRBD1 (5 bases). The CDR3 is 14 residues long. V lost 7 bases and J lost 5, with 17 bases in between. Germline lookup yields CDR1 MNHNS and CDR2 SASEGT. The CDR3 is CASIKAGGGTEAFF. CDR3 in DNA: TGTGCCAGCATTAAAGCGGGTGGGGGGACTGAAGCTTTCTTT.

The chain carries TRBV5-4 and TRBJ1-1, with TRBD1 as a possible D gene (6 bases). Germline V gene sequence: CDR1 SGHNT, CDR2 YYREEE (reference sequence). V was trimmed by 0 bases and J by 2 bases, leaving 8 bases between them. This CDR3 region has 14 residues. In DNA, the CDR3 is TGTGCCAGCAGCTTGGTACAGGGCAACACTGAAGCTTTCTTT. Its translation is CASSLVQGNTEAFF. The full variable domain, in which reference TRBV5-4 and TRBJ1-1 provide the parts outside the CDR3, is ETGVTQSPTHLIKTRGQQVTLRCSSQSGHNTVSWYQQALGQGPQFIFQYYREEENGRGNFPPRFSGLQFPNYSSELNVNALELDDSALYLCASSLVQGNTEAFFGQGTRLTVV.

The CDR3 region has the DNA TGCGCCAGCAGCCGGGACACCGCTCGGGAGCAGTACTTC. This encodes CASSRDTAREQYF. V is TRBV5-1 and J is TRBJ2-7, with D maybe TRBD1 (6 bases). Germline V CDR1 and CDR2: SGHRS, YFSETQ. The CDR3 totals 13 residues. V shed 4 bases and J shed 7 bases, with 15 bases lying between them.

J is TRBJ2-6 and V is TRBV2; 11 bases line up with TRBD2. The germline V gene encodes CDR1 SNHLY and CDR2 FYNNEI. J gave up 0 bases and V 2 bases, and 9 bases lay outside the gene matches. The CDR3 extends over 20 amino acids. The CDR3 spells CASSELWLAGGGSGANVLTF. The CDR3 nucleotides are TGTGCCAGCAGTGAATTGTGGCTAGCGGGAGGAGGCTCTGGGGCCAACGTCCTGACTTTC.

The chain carries TRBV5-1 and TRBJ2-6; no reliable D call. The ends were cut back, 6 bases at V and 0 bases at J, with 10 bases in the middle. Germline loops: CDR1 SGHRS, CDR2 YFSETQ. CDR3 size: 15 residues. The DNA of the CDR3 is TGCGCCAGCACTGAGATGAGCTCTGGGGCCAACGTCCTGACTTTC. Protein sequence: CASTEMSSGANVLTF.

The gene calls are TRBV27 and TRBJ2-3, with 14 bases aligning to TRBD2. CDR1 is MNHEY and CDR2 is SMNVEV in the germline V gene (reference sequence). V dropped 7 bases and J dropped 0; count of bases not matched to a gene: 12. This CDR3 spans 19 amino acids. CDR3 nucleotides: TGTGCCAGCATCCCTGGGACTAGCGGGGGTTCTGACAGCACAGATACGCAGTATTTT. It specifies CASIPGTSGGSDSTDTQYF.

This chain joins TRBV7-3 and TRBJ2-3; the match to TRBD2 covers 10 bases. CDR1 and CDR2 from the germline V gene are SGHTA and FQGTGA. The V and J ends lost 5 bases and 5 bases, in that order; junction bases with no gene match: 7. This CDR3 is 15 amino acids long. The CDR3 loop is CASSQTSGAGDTQYF. The CDR3 nucleotides read TGTGCCAGCAGCCAAACTAGCGGGGCTGGAGATACGCAGTATTTT.

The rearrangement joins TRBV30 to TRBJ2-7; 8 positions match TRBD2. V lost 0 bases to trimming and J lost 7 bases; unmatched junction nucleotides: 11. Per germline, CDR1 GTSNPN and CDR2 SVGIG (reference sequence). This CDR3 spans 15 amino acids. The CDR3 sequence is CAWSVSGGGIIEQYF. The CDR3 DNA sequence: TGTGCCTGGAGTGTATCCGGCGGGGGGATTATAGAGCAGTACTTC.

This clone has just a few counts. The chain recombines TRBV10-3 with TRBJ2-7; either TRBD1 or TRBD2 may fit D (7 bases each). The CDR3 covers 14 residues. Looked up from germline, CDR1 is ENHRY and CDR2 is SYGVKD. Trimming shortened V by 7 bases and J by 2 bases, and 15 bases separated the two germline ends. CDR3 residues: CAIKGAGDPYEQYF. In DNA form, the CDR3 reads TGTGCCATCAAGGGGGCGGGGGATCCCTACGAGCAGTACTTC.

The genes are TRBV7-9 and TRBJ2-5; no definite D call. The CDR3 length is 13 residues. Trimming left V 2 bases short and J 4 bases short, with 8 bases between. CDR1 and CDR2 (germline): SEHNR, FQNEAQ (reference sequence). The CDR3 DNA is TGTGCCAGCAGCTTATCGCCTTCAGAGACCCAGTACTTC. Its protein is CASSLSPSETQYF.

The chain carries TRBV19 and TRBJ1-4; weak D call: TRBD1 (6 bases). This CDR3 has 14 residues. V dropped 4 bases and J dropped 7 bases, with 13 bases sitting between them. Germline V gene lookup returns CDR1 LNHDA and CDR2 SQIVND (reference sequence). The CDR3 here is CASSTSGVTEKLFF. CDR3 nucleotide sequence: TGTGCCAGTAGTACGTCAGGGGTTACTGAAAAACTGTTTTTT.

The rearrangement uses TRBV7-3 and TRBJ1-1; the match to TRBD1 covers 9 bases. CDR1 SGHTA and CDR2 FQGTGA come from the germline V gene. The CDR3 has 13 residues. V was clipped by 5 bases and J by 10 bases; unmatched bases: 8. The CDR3 region is CASSPQGADRAFF. CDR3 DNA sequence: TGTGCCAGCAGCCCACAGGGGGCGGATCGAGCTTTCTTT.

This chain joins TRBV5-4 and TRBJ2-5; 7 bases match TRBD1. V lost 1 base and J lost 5; bases outside the gene matches: 5. The length of the CDR3 is 14 residues. CDR1 is SGHNT and CDR2 is YYREEE in the germline V gene (reference sequence). CDR3 in DNA: TGTGCCAGCAGCTTGACAGGGGATTGGGAGACCCAGTACTTC. Translation: CASSLTGDWETQYF.

The chain combines TRBV20-1 with TRBJ2-7; D remains ambiguous. CDR1 and CDR2 (germline): DFQATT, SNEGSKA (reference sequence). This CDR3 is built from 11 residues. The ends were cut back, 3 bases at V and 8 bases at J, with 11 bases in the middle. CDR3 DNA sequence: TGCAGTGCTAGGGTTACAGACCAGCAGTACTTC. Its protein product is CSARVTDQQYF.

The chain carries TRBV6-1 and TRBJ2-3, with D possibly matching TRBD1 (5 bases). CDR1 is MNHNS, CDR2 SASEGT, per germline. The V end lost 2 bases, the J end lost 5 bases, and 23 bases lay between the germline ends. The CDR3 has 18 residues. The CDR3 nucleotides are TGTGCCAGCAGTGAAACTTTCCAGGGTGGGGCTACAAAAGATACGCAGTATTTT. It specifies CASSETFQGGATKDTQYF.

The rearrangement joins TRBV5-4 to TRBJ2-5; tentative D call: TRBD2 (5 bases). The CDR3 has 14 residues. Looked up from germline, CDR1 is SGHNT and CDR2 is YYREEE (reference sequence). Trimming stripped 2 bases from V and 1 base from J, with 9 bases between. The CDR3 here is CASSFLAIQETQYF. In DNA form, the CDR3 reads TGTGCCAGCAGCTTTTTAGCGATCCAAGAGACCCAGTACTTC.

This clone showed up just once. The chain combines TRBV19 with TRBJ1-2; tentative D call: TRBD1 (6 bases). The germline V gene has CDR1 LNHDA and CDR2 SQIVND (reference sequence). V was cut by 7 bases and J by 6 bases, with 15 bases left in between. The CDR3 is 13 residues long. CDR3 DNA: TGTGCCAGTAATCAACAGGGAGGTCATGGCTACACCTTC. Protein sequence: CASNQQGGHGYTF. Drawing the rest from reference TRBV19 and TRBJ1-2, the complete variable domain is DGGITQSPKYLFRKEGQNVTLSCEQNLNHDAMYWYRQDPGQGLRLIYYSQIVNDFQKGDIAEGYSVSREKKESFPLTVTSAQKNPTAFYLCASNQQGGHGYTFGSGTRLTVV.

The rearrangement links TRBV13 to TRBJ2-3; 12 positions match TRBD2. Per germline, CDR1 PRHDT and CDR2 FYEKMQ (reference sequence). Trimming took 5 bases from V and 2 from J; bases not matched to a gene: 8. This CDR3 comprises 17 residues. The CDR3 sequence is CASSTIASGGATDTQYF. The CDR3 DNA reads as TGTGCCAGCAGCACCATCGCTAGCGGGGGGGCCACAGATACGCAGTATTTT. Full variable domain (outside the CDR3, taken from reference TRBV13 and TRBJ2-3): AAGVIQSPRHLIKEKRETATLKCYPIPRHDTVYWYQQGPGQDPQFLISFYEKMQSDKGSIPDRFSAQQFSDYHSELNMSSLELGDSALYFCASSTIASGGATDTQYFGPGTRLTVL.

The V and J genes are TRBV5-1 and TRBJ2-2; no clear D gene. This CDR3 spans 14 amino acids. The V and J ends lost 4 bases and 6 bases respectively, with 13 bases between them. The germline gives CDR1 SGHRS, CDR2 YFSETQ. The CDR3, as DNA: TGCGCCAGCAGCCCCGAGGCGGTGGCCGGGGAGCTGTTTTTT. This translates into CASSPEAVAGELFF.

The chain recombines TRBV7-2 with TRBJ1-3; D is unresolved. Germline CDR1 reads SGHTA; CDR2 reads FQGNSA. Trimming cost V 1 base and J 0 bases, with 10 bases left between them. This CDR3 has 16 amino acids. The CDR3 protein is CASSLGQALSGNTIYF. CDR3 nucleotides: TGTGCCAGCAGCTTAGGTCAGGCACTCTCTGGAAACACCATATATTTT.

A few counts support this clone. V is TRBV6-5 and J is TRBJ1-5, with no clear D. The CDR3 length is 15 residues. Germline V gives CDR1 MNHEY, CDR2 SVGAGI. V lost 6 bases to trimming and J lost 0 bases, with 12 bases between them. CDR3 nucleotide sequence: TGTGCCAGCAGAATTAGGACTTATAGCAATCAGCCCCAGCATTTT. Encoded protein: CASRIRTYSNQPQHF.

The chain combines TRBV6-6 with TRBJ1-2, with D tentatively TRBD1 (6 bases). Trimming shortened V by 2 bases and J by 6 bases, and 13 bases separated the two germline ends. Germline CDR1 and CDR2: MNHNY and SVGAGI (reference sequence). The CDR3 consists of 14 residues. The CDR3 is CASSYGEGGDGYTF. The CDR3 bases are TGTGCCAGCAGTTACGGCGAGGGGGGGGATGGCTACACCTTC.

The chain couples TRBV2 to TRBJ1-2; 7 bases are shared with TRBD1. V shed 6 bases, J shed 4 bases, and the junction held 14 bases outside the gene matches. The CDR3 covers 16 residues. CDR1 and CDR2 from the germline V gene are SNHLY and FYNNEI. The CDR3 coding sequence is TGTGCCAGCAGCACAGGGGAGGAACCAGGTGGCTATGGCTACACCTTC. Translating it yields CASSTGEEPGGYGYTF.

The V call is TRBV14, the J call TRBJ2-6, with TRBD1 identical over 8 bases. Per germline, CDR1 SGHDN and CDR2 FVKESK. The CDR3 runs 18 residues. The trim removed 4 bases at V and 1 base at J, leaving 9 bases unmatched. The CDR3 DNA reads TGTGCCAGCAGCCCTGTCCCGGGACAGGAATCTGGGGCCAACGTCCTGACTTTC. Translated: CASSPVPGQESGANVLTF.

This clone was seen just once. V gene TRBV27 combines with J gene TRBJ2-3; D not resolved. V shed 2 bases and J shed 0 bases, with 3 bases lying between them. Germline lookup yields CDR1 MNHEY and CDR2 SMNVEV (reference sequence). CDR3 length equals 13 residues. The CDR3 DNA reads TGTGCCAGCAGTTTAACTAGCACAGATACGCAGTATTTT. Amino acid sequence: CASSLTSTDTQYF.

The chain employs TRBV4-2 and TRBJ2-3; 12 bases are shared with TRBD2. V was pared by 0 bases and J by 2 bases, with 3 bases of the junction left unmatched. The CDR3 loop spans 17 amino acids. CDR1 and CDR2 (germline): LGHNA, YNFKEQ. The CDR3, as DNA: TGTGCCAGCAGCCAAGATCCTAGCGGGGGGGCCACAGATACGCAGTATTTT. Its translation: CASSQDPSGGATDTQYF.

This chain joins TRBV25-1 and TRBJ2-2; TRBD1 matches at 9 bases. Germline values: CDR1 MGHDK, CDR2 SYGVNS. J was trimmed by 3 bases and V by 0 bases; bases with no gene match: 5. The CDR3 spans 17 residues. CDR3 amino acids: CASSEYPTGGDTGELFF. In DNA, the CDR3 is TGTGCCAGCAGTGAATACCCCACAGGGGGCGACACCGGGGAGCTGTTTTTT.